The 4 T cell receptor beta chains given below trace back to one sample, sequenced in a study of blood T cells in healthy people across ages. PCR was performed a second time for about 7 to 11 cycles using a sample-barcoded 5' primer and a J-beta primer mix. MiXCR, applied by TCRdb to the 5' RACE reads, yields one record per CDR3 protein. Among some 700,000 distinct CDR3 sequences listed, about 40% were seen once. The sequenced material came from blood. These receptors originate from a woman between 55 and 75 years old in good health.

In DNA form, the CDR3 reads TGTGCCAGCAGCTTAGCGGGAGGAAACAATGAGCAGTACTTC. Translation gives CASSLAGGNNEQYF. The V call is TRBV7-9, the J call TRBJ2-1; tentative D call: TRBD2 (6 bases). The tail of the sequence fits TRBJ2-7 better, so the J call may be wrong. The CDR3 contains 14 residues. Germline V CDR1 and CDR2: SEHNR, FQNEAQ (reference sequence).

This clonotype has more than one count but fewer than ten. The V and J genes are TRBV7-3 and TRBJ2-7; D possibly uses TRBD1 or TRBD2 (6 bases each). CDR3 length: 14 amino acids. Germline-derived CDR1 and CDR2 are SGHTA and FQGTGA. V shed 2 bases and J shed 4 bases, with 12 bases lying between them. The CDR3 DNA is TGTGCCAGCAGCTTAGCGTCGGGGGCGTACGAGCAGTACTTC. The encoded protein is CASSLASGAYEQYF. The complete variable domain, with remaining parts taken from reference TRBV7-3 and TRBJ2-7, reads GAGVSQTPSNKVTEKGKYVELRCDPISGHTALYWYRQSLGQGPEFLIYFQGTGAADDSGLPNDRFFAVRPEGSVSTLKIQRTERGDSAVYLCASSLASGAYEQYFGPGTRLTVT.

This chain links TRBV2 with TRBJ1-3; no definite D call. V was trimmed by 10 bases and J by 6 bases, leaving 10 bases between them. Germline values: CDR1 SNHLY, CDR2 FYNNEI. The CDR3 contains 11 residues. The CDR3 loop reads CATPLANTIYF. For the CDR3, the DNA is TGTGCCACCCCATTGGCAAACACCATATATTTT.

V and J are TRBV7-2 and TRBJ2-5, with D perhaps assigned TRBD1 or TRBD2 (5 bases each). Trimming cost V 5 bases and J 3 bases, with 10 bases left between them. There are 13 residues in the CDR3. Germline V gives CDR1 SGHTA, CDR2 FQGNSA. The chain's CDR3 is CASSGGSKETQYF. CDR3 coding DNA: TGTGCCAGCAGCGGGGGTTCGAAAGAGACCCAGTACTTC.